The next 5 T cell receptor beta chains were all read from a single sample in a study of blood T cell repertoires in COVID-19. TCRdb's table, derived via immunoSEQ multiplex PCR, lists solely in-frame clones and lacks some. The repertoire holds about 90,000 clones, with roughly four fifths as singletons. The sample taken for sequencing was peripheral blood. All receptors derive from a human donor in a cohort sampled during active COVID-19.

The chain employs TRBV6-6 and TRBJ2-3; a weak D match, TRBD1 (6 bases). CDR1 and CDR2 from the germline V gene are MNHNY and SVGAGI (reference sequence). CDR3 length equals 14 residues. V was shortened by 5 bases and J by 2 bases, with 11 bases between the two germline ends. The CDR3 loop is CASSARDTTDTQYF. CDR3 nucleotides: TGTGCCAGCAGTGCCCGGGACACCACAGATACGCAGTATTTT.

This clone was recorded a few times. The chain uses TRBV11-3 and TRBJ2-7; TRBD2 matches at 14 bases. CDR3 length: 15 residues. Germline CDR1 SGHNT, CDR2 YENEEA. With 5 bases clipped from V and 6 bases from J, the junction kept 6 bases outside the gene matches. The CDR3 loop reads CASSPGLAGGAEQYF. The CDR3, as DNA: TGTGCCAGCAGCCCCGGACTAGCGGGGGGCGCCGAGCAGTACTTC.

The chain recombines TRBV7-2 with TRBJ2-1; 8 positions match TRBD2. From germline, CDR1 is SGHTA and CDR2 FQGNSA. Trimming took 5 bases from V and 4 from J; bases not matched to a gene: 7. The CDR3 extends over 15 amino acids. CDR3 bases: TGTGCCAGCAGCATAGGGCGGGGGGTTTACAATGAGCAGTTCTTC. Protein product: CASSIGRGVYNEQFF.

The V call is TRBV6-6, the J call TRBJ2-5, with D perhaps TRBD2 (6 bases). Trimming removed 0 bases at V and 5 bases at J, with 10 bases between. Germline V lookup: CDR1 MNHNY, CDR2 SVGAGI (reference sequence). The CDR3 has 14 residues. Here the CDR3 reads CASSYSSGRETQYF. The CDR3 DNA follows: TGTGCCAGCAGTTACTCGTCAGGGAGGGAGACCCAGTACTTC.

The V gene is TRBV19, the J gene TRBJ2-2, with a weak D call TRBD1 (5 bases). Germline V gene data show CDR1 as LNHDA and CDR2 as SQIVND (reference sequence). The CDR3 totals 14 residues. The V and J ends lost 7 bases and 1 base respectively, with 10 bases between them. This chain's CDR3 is CASKDTGNTGELFF. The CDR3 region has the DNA TGTGCCAGTAAAGATACAGGGAACACCGGGGAGCTGTTTTTT. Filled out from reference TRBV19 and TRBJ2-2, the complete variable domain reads DGGITQSPKYLFRKEGQNVTLSCEQNLNHDAMYWYRQDPGQGLRLIYYSQIVNDFQKGDIAEGYSVSREKKESFPLTVTSAQKNPTAFYLCASKDTGNTGELFFGEGSRLTVL.